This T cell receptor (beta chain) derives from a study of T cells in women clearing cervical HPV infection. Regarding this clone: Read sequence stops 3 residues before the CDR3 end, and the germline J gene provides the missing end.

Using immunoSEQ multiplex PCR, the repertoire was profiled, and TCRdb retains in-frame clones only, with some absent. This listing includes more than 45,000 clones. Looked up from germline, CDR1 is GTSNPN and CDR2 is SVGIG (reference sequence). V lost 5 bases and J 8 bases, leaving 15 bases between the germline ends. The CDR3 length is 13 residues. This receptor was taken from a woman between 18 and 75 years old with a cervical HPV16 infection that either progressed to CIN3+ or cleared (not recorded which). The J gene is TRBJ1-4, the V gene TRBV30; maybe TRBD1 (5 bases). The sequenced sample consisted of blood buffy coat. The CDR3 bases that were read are TGTGCCTGGGACCGACAGTCTGGCGAAAAA. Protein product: CAWDRQSGEK. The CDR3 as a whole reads CAWDRQSGEKLFF.